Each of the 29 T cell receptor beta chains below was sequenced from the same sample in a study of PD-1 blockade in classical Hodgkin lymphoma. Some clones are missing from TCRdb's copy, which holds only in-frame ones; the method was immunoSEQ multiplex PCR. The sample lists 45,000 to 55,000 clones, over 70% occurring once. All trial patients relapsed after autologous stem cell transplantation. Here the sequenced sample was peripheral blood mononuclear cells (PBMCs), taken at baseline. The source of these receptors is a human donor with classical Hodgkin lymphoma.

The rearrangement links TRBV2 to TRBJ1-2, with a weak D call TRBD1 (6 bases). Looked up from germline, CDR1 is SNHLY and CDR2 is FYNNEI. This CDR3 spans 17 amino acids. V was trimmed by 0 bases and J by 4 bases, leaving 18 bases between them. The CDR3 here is CASSEAPSTGWGYGYTF. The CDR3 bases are TGTGCCAGCAGTGAAGCGCCCTCGACAGGATGGGGCTATGGCTACACCTTC.

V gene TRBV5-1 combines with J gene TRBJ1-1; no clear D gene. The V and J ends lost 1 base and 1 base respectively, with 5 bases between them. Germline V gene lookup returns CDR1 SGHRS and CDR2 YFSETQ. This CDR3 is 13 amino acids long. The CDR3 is CASSLTANTEAFF. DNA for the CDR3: TGCGCCAGCAGCTTGACAGCGAACACTGAAGCTTTCTTT. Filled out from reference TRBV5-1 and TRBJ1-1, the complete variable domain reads KAGVTQTPRYLIKTRGQQVTLSCSPISGHRSVSWYQQTPGQGLQFLFEYFSETQRNKGNFPGRFSGRQFSNSRSEMNVSTLELGDSALYLCASSLTANTEAFFGQGTRLTVV.

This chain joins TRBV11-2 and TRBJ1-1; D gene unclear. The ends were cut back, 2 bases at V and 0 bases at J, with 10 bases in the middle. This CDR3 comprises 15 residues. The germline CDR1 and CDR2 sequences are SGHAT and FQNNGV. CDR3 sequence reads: CASSLMGRMNTEAFF. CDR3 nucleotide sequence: TGTGCCAGCAGCTTAATGGGGAGGATGAACACTGAAGCTTTCTTT. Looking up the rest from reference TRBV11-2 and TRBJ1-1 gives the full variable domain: EAGVAQSPRYKIIEKRQSVAFWCNPISGHATLYWYQQILGQGPKLLIQFQNNGVVDDSQLPKDRFSAERLKGVDSTLKIQPAKLEDSAVYLCASSLMGRMNTEAFFGQGTRLTVV.

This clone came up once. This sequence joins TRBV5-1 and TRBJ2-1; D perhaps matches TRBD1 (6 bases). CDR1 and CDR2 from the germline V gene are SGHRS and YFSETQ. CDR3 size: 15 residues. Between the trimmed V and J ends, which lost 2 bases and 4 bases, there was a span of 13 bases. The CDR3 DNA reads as TGCGCCAGCAGCTTCACCGGGACACCATACAATGAGCAGTTCTTC. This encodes CASSFTGTPYNEQFF.

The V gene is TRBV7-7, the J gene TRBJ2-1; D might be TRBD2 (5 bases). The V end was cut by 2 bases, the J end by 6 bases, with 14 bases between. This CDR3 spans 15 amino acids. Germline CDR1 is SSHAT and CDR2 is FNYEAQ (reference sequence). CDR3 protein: CASSLTSSLSNEQFF. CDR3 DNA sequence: TGTGCCAGCAGCTTAACGTCTAGCCTTAGCAATGAGCAGTTCTTC.

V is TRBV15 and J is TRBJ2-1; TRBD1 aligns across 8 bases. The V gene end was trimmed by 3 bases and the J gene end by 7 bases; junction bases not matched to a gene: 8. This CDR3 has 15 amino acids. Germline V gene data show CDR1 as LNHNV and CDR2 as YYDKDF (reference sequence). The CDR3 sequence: CATSRWGTGTNEQFF. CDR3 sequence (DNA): TGTGCCACCAGCAGGTGGGGGACAGGTACTAATGAGCAGTTCTTC.

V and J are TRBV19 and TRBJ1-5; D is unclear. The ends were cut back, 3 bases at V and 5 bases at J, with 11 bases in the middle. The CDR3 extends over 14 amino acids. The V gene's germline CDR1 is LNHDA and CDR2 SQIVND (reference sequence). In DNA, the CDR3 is TGTGCCAGTAGTATCCAACAGCATGATCAGCCCCAGCATTTT. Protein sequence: CASSIQQHDQPQHF.

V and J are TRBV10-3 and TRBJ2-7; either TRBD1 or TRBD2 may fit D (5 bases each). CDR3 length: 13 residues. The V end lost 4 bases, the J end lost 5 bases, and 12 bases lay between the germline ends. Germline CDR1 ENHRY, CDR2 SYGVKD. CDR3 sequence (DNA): TGTGCCATCAGTGGGGGCAAGGAGGACGAGCAGTACTTC. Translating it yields CAISGGKEDEQYF.

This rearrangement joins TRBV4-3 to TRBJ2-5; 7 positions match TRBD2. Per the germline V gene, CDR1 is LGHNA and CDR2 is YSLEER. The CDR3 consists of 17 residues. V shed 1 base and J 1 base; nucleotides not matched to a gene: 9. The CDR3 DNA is TGCGCCAGCAGCCAAGGCGGGGCTAGCGGACTCCAAGAGACCCAGTACTTC. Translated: CASSQGGASGLQETQYF.

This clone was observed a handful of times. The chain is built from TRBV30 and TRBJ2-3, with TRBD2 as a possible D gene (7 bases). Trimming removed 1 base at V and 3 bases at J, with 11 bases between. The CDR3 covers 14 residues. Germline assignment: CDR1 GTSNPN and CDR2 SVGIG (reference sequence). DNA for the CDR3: TGTGCCTGGAGTGCCGGGGGGCGAACAGATACGCAGTATTTT. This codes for CAWSAGGRTDTQYF.

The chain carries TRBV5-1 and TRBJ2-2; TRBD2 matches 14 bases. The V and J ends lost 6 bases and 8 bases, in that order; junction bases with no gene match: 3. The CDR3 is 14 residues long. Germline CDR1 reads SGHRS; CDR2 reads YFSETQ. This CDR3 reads CASTGTSGRGELFF. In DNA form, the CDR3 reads TGCGCCAGCACCGGGACTAGCGGGAGAGGGGAGCTGTTTTTT.

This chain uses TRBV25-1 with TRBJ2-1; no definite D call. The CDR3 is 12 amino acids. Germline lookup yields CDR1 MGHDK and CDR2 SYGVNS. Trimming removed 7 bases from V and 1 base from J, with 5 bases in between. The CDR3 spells CASMGSYNEQFF. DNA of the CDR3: TGTGCCAGCATGGGGTCCTACAATGAGCAGTTCTTC.

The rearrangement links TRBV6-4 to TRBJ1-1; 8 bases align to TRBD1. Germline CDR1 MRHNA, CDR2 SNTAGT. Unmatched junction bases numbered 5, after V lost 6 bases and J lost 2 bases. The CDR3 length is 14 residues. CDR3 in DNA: TGTGCCAGCAGCTCCGGACAGGGAAACACTGAAGCTTTCTTT. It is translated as CASSSGQGNTEAFF.

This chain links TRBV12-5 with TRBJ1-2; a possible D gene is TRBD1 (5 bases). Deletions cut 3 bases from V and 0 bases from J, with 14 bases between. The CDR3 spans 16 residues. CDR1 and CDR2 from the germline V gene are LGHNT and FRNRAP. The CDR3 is CASGLRSGGTNYGYTF. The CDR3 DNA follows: TGTGCTAGTGGTTTAAGGTCTGGGGGAACTAACTATGGCTACACCTTC.

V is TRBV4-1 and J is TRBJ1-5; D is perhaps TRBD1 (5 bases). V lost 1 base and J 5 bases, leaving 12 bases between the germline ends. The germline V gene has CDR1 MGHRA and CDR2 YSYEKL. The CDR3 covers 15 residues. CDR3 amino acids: CASSQVGPGDQPQHF. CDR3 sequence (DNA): TGCGCCAGCAGCCAAGTAGGGCCGGGGGATCAGCCCCAGCATTTT.

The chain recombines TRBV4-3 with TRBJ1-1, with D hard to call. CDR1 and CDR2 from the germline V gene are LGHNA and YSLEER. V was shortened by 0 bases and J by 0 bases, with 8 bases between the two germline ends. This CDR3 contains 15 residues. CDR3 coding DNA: TGCGCCAGCAGCCAAGATTATCTCATGAACACTGAAGCTTTCTTT. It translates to CASSQDYLMNTEAFF.

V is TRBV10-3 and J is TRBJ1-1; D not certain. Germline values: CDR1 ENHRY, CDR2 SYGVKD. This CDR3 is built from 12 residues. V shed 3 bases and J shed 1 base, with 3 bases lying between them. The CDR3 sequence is CAISEQNTEAFF. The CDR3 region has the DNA TGTGCCATCAGTGAACAGAACACTGAAGCTTTCTTT.

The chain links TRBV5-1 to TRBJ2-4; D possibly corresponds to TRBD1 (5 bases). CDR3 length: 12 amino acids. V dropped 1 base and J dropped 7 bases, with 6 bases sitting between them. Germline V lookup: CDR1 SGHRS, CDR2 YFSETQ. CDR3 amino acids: CASSLNRNIQYF. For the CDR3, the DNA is TGCGCCAGCAGCTTGAACAGGAACATTCAGTACTTC.

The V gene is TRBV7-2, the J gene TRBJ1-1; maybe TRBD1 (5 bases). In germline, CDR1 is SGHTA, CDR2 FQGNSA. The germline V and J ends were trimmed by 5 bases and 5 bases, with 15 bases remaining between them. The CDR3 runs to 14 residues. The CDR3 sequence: CASSPRTGETEAFF. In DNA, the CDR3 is TGTGCCAGCAGCCCTAGGACGGGGGAAACTGAAGCTTTCTTT. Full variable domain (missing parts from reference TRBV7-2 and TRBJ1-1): GAGVSQSPSNKVTEKGKDVELRCDPISGHTALYWYRQSLGQGLEFLIYFQGNSAPDKSGLPSDRFSAERTGGSVSTLTIQRTQQEDSAVYLCASSPRTGETEAFFGQGTRLTVV.

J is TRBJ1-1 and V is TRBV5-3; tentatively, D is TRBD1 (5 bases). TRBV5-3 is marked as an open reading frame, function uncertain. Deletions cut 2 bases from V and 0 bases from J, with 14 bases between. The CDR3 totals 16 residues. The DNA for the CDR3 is TGTGCCAGAAGCTTTAGGCAGGGCGACCTGAACACTGAAGCTTTCTTT. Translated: CARSFRQGDLNTEAFF.

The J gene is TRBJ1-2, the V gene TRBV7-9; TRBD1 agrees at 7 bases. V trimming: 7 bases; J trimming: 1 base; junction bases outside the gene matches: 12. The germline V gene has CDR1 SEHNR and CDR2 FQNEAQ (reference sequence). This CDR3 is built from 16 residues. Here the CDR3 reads CASTLTGTVFNYGYTF. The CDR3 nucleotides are TGTGCCAGCACGCTAACCGGGACAGTTTTTAACTATGGCTACACCTTC. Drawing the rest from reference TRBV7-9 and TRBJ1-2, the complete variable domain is DTGVSQNPRHKITKRGQNVTFRCDPISEHNRLYWYRQTLGQGPEFLTYFQNEAQLEKSRLLSDRFSAERPKGSFSTLEIQRTEQGDSAMYLCASTLTGTVFNYGYTFGSGTRLTVV.

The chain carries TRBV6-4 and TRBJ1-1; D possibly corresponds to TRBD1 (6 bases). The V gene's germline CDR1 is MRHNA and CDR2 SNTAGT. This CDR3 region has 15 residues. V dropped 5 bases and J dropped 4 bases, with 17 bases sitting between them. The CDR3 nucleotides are TGTGCCAGCAGTTTAGAGGGGGGGTTTGGCACTGAAGCTTTCTTT. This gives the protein CASSLEGGFGTEAFF.

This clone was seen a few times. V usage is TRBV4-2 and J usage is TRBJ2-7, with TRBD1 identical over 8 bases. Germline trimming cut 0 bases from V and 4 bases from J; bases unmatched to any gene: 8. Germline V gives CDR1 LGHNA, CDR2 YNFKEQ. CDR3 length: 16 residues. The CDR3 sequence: CASSQEIGQGFYEQYF. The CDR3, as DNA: TGTGCCAGCAGCCAAGAAATAGGACAGGGTTTTTACGAGCAGTACTTC.

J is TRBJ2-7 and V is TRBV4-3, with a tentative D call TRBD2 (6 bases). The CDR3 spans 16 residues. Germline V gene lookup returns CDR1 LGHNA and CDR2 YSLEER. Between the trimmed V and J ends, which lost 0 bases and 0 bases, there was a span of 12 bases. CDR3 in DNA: TGCGCCAGCAGCCAAGATAGAGCGGGCCCCTCCTACGAGCAGTACGTC. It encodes CASSQDRAGPSYEQYV.

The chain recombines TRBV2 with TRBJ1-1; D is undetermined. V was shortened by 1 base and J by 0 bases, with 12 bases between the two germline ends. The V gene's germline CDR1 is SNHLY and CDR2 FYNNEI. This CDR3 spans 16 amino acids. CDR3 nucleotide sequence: TGTGCCAGCAGTGAAGATAAGGAGGGCTTGAACACTGAAGCTTTCTTT. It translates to CASSEDKEGLNTEAFF.

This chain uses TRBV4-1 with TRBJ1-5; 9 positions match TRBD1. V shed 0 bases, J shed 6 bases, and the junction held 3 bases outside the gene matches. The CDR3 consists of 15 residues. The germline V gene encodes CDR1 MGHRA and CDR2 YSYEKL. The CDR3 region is CASSQDTGGGQPQHF. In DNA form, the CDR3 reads TGCGCCAGCAGCCAAGACACAGGGGGCGGTCAGCCCCAGCATTTT.

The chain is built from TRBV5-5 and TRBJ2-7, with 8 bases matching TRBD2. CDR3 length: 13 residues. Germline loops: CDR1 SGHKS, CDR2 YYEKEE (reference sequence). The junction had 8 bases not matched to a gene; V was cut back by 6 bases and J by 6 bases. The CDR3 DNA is TGTGCCAGCACTCGGGAGGGTACTGGCGAGCAGTACGTC. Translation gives CASTREGTGEQYV.

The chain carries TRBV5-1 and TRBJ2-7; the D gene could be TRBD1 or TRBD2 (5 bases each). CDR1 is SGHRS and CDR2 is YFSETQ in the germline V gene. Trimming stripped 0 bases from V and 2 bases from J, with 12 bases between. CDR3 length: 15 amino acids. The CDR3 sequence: CASSLAGTETYEQYF. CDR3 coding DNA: TGCGCCAGCAGCTTGGCCGGGACGGAAACCTACGAGCAGTACTTC.

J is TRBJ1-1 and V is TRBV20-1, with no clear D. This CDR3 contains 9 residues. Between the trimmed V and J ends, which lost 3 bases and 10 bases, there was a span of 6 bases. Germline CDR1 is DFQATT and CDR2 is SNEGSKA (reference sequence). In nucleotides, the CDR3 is TGCAGTGCTAGCGATGGAGCTTTCTTT. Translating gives CSASDGAFF.